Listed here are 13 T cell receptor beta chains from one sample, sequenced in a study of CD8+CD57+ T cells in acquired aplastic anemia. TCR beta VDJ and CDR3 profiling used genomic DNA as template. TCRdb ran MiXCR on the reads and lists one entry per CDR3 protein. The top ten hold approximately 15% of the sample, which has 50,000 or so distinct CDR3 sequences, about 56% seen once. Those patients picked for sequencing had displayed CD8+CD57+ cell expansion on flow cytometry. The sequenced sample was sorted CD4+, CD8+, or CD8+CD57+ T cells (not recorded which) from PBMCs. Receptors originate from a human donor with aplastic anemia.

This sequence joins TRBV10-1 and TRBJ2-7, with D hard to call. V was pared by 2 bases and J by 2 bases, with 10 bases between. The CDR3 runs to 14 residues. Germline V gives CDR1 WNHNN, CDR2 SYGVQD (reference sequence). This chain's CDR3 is CASSEGSKPYEQYF. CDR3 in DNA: TGCGCCAGCAGTGAGGGGTCGAAGCCCTACGAGCAGTACTTC.

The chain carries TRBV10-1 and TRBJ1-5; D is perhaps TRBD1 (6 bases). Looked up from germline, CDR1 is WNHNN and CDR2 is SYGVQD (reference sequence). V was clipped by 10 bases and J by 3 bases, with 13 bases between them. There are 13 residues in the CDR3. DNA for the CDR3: TGCGCCATTACGAGGGACAACAATCAGCCCCAGCATTTT. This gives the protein CAITRDNNQPQHF.

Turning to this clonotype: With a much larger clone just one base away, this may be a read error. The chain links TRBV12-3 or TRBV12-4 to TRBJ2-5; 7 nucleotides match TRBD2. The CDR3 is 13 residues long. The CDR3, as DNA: TGTGCCGGCAGTCCCGACGGGGGGGAGACCCAGTACTTC. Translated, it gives CAGSPDGGETQYF.

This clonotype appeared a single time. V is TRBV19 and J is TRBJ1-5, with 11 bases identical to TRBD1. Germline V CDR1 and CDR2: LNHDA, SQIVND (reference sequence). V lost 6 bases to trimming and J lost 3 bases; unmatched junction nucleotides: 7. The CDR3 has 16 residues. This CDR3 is CASRGRGQGDNQPQHF. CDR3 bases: TGTGCCAGTAGGGGTAGGGGACAGGGGGACAATCAGCCCCAGCATTTT.

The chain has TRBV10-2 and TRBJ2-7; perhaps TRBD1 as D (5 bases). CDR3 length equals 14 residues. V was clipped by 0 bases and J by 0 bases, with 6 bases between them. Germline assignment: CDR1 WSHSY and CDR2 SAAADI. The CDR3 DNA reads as TGCGCCAGCAGTGAGTCAGGGGACTCCTACGAGCAGTACTTC. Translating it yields CASSESGDSYEQYF.

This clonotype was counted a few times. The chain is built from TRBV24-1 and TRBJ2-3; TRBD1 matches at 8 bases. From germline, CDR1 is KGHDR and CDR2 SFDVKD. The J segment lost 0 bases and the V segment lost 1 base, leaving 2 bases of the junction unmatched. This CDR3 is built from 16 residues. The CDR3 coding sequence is TGTGCCACCAGTGATTTCGGACAGGGTAGCACAGATACGCAGTATTTT. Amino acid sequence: CATSDFGQGSTDTQYF.

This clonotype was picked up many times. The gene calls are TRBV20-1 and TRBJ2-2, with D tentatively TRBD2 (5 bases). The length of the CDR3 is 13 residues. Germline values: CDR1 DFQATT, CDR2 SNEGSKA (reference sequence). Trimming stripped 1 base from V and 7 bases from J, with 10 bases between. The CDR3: CSARVGDGGELFF. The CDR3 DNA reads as TGCAGTGCTAGAGTCGGGGATGGCGGGGAGCTGTTTTTT.

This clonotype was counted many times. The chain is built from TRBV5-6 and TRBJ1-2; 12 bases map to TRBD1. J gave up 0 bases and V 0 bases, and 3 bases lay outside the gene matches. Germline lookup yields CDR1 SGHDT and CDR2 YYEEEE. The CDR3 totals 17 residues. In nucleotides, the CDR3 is TGTGCCAGCAGCTTGGGGGGACAGGGGGCGGCTAACTATGGCTACACCTTC. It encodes CASSLGGQGAANYGYTF.

CDR3 sequence (DNA): TGTGCCAGCAGTAGAGACCGGGACATCAATTCACCCCTCCACTTT. Amino acid sequence: CASSRDRDINSPLHF. The chain joins TRBV27 to TRBJ1-6; a possible D gene is TRBD1 (6 bases). In germline, CDR1 is MNHEY, CDR2 SMNVEV (reference sequence). V was trimmed by 5 bases and J by 7 bases, leaving 15 bases between them. The CDR3 consists of 15 residues.

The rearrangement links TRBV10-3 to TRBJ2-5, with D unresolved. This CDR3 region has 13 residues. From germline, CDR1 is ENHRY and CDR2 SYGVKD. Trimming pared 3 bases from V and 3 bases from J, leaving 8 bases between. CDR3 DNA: TGTGCCATCAGTGAATCGACGGAAGAGACCCAGTACTTC. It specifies CAISESTEETQYF.

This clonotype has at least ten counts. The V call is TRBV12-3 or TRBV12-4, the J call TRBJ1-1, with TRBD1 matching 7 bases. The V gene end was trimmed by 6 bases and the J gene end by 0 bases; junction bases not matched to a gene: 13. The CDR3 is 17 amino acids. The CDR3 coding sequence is TGTGCCAGCAGATATGATGGGACAGTCTCCTTGAACACTGAAGCTTTCTTT. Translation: CASRYDGTVSLNTEAFF.

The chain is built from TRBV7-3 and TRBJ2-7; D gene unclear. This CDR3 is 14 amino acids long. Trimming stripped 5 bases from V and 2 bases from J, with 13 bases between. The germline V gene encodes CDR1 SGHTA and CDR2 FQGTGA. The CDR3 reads CASSVMDGAYEQYF. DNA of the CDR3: TGTGCCAGCAGCGTGATGGACGGAGCCTACGAGCAGTACTTC.

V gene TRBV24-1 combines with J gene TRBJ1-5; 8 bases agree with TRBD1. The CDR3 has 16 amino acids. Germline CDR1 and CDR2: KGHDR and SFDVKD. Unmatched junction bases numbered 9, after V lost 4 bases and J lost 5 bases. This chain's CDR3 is CATSESGTGLDQPQHF. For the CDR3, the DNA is TGTGCCACCAGTGAATCGGGGACAGGACTAGATCAGCCCCAGCATTTT.